The 10 T cell receptor beta chains in this list originate from one sample, sequenced in a study of T cell clonality in common variable immunodeficiency. Measured with immunoSEQ multiplex PCR; TCRdb has only the in-frame clones, and not every one. Recorded here are some 33,000 clones, none singletons. Sequences were obtained from peripheral blood mononuclear cells. Every receptor here comes from a person aged 18 to 70 in good health.

This clone was counted many times. The sequence runs out 3 residues before the end of the CDR3; the remainder is reconstructed from the germline J gene. This chain connects TRBV14 to TRBJ1-1; D gene uncertain. This CDR3 region has 15 residues. Germline V gene sequence: CDR1 SGHDN, CDR2 FVKESK. The V end was cut by 6 bases, the J end by 0 bases, with 14 bases between. The DNA read from the CDR3 is TGTGCCAGCAGTCCCCAGGCGACGCTGAACACTGAA. Residues: CASSPQATLNTE. The whole CDR3 protein is CASSPQATLNTEAFF.

This clone was detected ten times or more. The read terminates 3 residues ahead of where the CDR3 ends, so the germline J gene completes it. This chain connects TRBV19 to TRBJ2-1, with 13 nucleotides matching TRBD2. The germline CDR1 and CDR2 sequences are LNHDA and SQIVND (reference sequence). V lost 9 bases to trimming and J lost 0 bases; unmatched junction nucleotides: 5. The CDR3 loop spans 16 amino acids. The CDR3 is CASKTSGGSSYNEQFF. The part of the CDR3 DNA that was read is TGTGCCAGCAAGACTAGCGGGGGGTCCTCCTACAATGAG.

This clone was picked up many times. The read terminates 3 residues ahead of where the CDR3 ends, so the germline J gene completes it. The chain couples TRBV19 to TRBJ1-5, with 8 bases lining up with TRBD1. CDR3 length: 15 amino acids. In germline, CDR1 is LNHDA, CDR2 SQIVND (reference sequence). J gave up 5 bases and V 6 bases, and 9 bases lay outside the gene matches. The sequenced part of the CDR3 DNA is TGTGCCAGTAGCCTTGGGACAGGAGTATATCAGCCC. As protein: CASSLGTGVYQP. The whole CDR3 protein is CASSLGTGVYQPQHF. Combining the CDR3 with reference TRBV19 and TRBJ1-5 gives the whole variable domain DGGITQSPKYLFRKEGQNVTLSCEQNLNHDAMYWYRQDPGQGLRLIYYSQIVNDFQKGDIAEGYSVSREKKESFPLTVTSAQKNPTAFYLCASSLGTGVYQPQHFGDGTRLSIL.

This clone appeared many times. CDR3 DNA, as far as it was read: TGCGCCAGCAGCCAGGCAGGACAAAGAGACGGC. Its translation is CASSQAGQRDG. The CDR3 in full is CASSQAGQRDGYTF. The V and J genes are TRBV4-1 and TRBJ1-2; the D gene is possibly TRBD1 (5 bases). The CDR3 is cut off 3 residues early in the read; its end comes from the germline J gene. CDR1 is MGHRA and CDR2 is YSYEKL in the germline V gene. The CDR3 totals 14 residues.

Details on this clone: Read sequence stops 3 residues before the CDR3 end, and the germline J gene provides the missing end. V usage is TRBV7-6 and J usage is TRBJ1-2; D might be TRBD1 (6 bases). The CDR3 covers 15 residues. Germline V CDR1 and CDR2: SGHVS, FNYEAQ. CDR3 in amino acids: CASIRGGGGGETYTF. Partial CDR3 DNA: TGTGCCAGCATTCGGGGGGGCGGGGGCGGAGAGACA. The variable domain in full, completed from reference TRBV7-6 and TRBJ1-2, reads GAGVSQSPRYKVTKRGQDVALRCDPISGHVSLYWYRQALGQGPEFLTYFNYEAQQDKSGLPNDRFSAERPEGSISTLTIQRTEQRDSAMYRCASIRGGGGGETYTFGSGTRLTVV.

This clone showed up many times. The sequenced fragment ends 3 residues before the CDR3 boundary, so the rest is inferred from the germline J gene. The chain recombines TRBV7-9 with TRBJ1-4; D unclear. CDR1 is SEHNR, CDR2 FQNEAQ, per germline (reference sequence). CDR3 length: 14 residues. Between the trimmed V and J ends, which lost 4 bases and 5 bases, there was a span of 11 bases. Here the CDR3 reads CASSSQSGNEKLFF. Partial CDR3 DNA: TGTGCCAGCAGCTCGCAATCCGGGAATGAAAAA.

This clone was seen ten or more times. Sequencing ends 3 residues short of the CDR3 end; the germline J gene provides the rest. This rearrangement joins TRBV4-2 to TRBJ2-5; D not certain. Germline CDR1 and CDR2: LGHNA and YNFKEQ. V was pared by 1 base and J by 3 bases, with 6 bases between. This CDR3 is 13 amino acids long. Partial CDR3 DNA: TGTGCCAGCAGCCAAGGGGCAGAAGAGACC. Amino acids: CASSQGAEET. The full-length CDR3 reads as CASSQGAEETQYF.

This clone showed up many times. Read sequence stops 3 residues before the CDR3 end, and the germline J gene provides the missing end. This chain links TRBV5-5 with TRBJ1-2; D not certain. Germline CDR1 SGHKS, CDR2 YYEKEE (reference sequence). Between the trimmed V and J ends, which lost 0 bases and 6 bases, there was a span of 15 bases. This CDR3 comprises 15 residues. CDR3 in amino acids: CASSLGVYRPDGYTF. The part of the CDR3 DNA that was read is TGTGCCAGCAGCTTGGGTGTTTACAGACCGGATGGC.

This clone was detected many times. The read terminates 3 residues before the CDR3 end, so the remaining end is supplied by the germline J gene. The rearrangement uses TRBV11-3 and TRBJ1-1; 8 bases match TRBD1. After removal of 3 bases from V and 5 bases from J, the junction contained 2 bases not matched to a gene. The CDR3 totals 13 residues. Germline lookup yields CDR1 SGHNT and CDR2 YENEEA. Here the CDR3 reads CASSFQGATEAFF. CDR3 DNA, as far as it was read: TGTGCCAGCAGCTTCCAGGGGGCGACTGAA.

This clone has at least ten counts. The sequenced fragment ends 3 residues before the CDR3 boundary, so the rest is inferred from the germline J gene. This chain connects TRBV7-2 to TRBJ2-7; tentatively, D is TRBD2 (6 bases). V lost 1 base to trimming and J lost 3 bases, with 7 bases between them. Germline loops: CDR1 SGHTA, CDR2 FQGNSA. This CDR3 contains 13 residues. CDR3 DNA, as far as it was read: TGTGCCAGCAGCTTAGGGACTAACTACGAG. Translated, it gives CASSLGTNYE. The whole CDR3 sequence is CASSLGTNYEQYF. The full variable domain, in which reference TRBV7-2 and TRBJ2-7 provide the parts outside the CDR3, is GAGVSQSPSNKVTEKGKDVELRCDPISGHTALYWYRQSLGQGLEFLIYFQGNSAPDKSGLPSDRFSAERTGGSVSTLTIQRTQQEDSAVYLCASSLGTNYEQYFGPGTRLTVT.